This TCR beta chain was captured in a study of regulatory T cells in long-lasting Graves disease. This clonotype was seen many times. As for time point: newly diagnosed GD, antithyroid drugs for less than 3 months. Following extraction of RNA from PBMCs, that RNA was used to make the TCR library. This CDR3 region has 14 residues. Germline-derived CDR1 and CDR2 are MDHEN and SYDVKM. With 5 bases removed from V and 0 bases from J, the gap between germline ends came to 11 bases. Sequencing libraries for TCR beta were prepared with iRepertoire HTBI primers and Arm-PCR of CDR3 regions. From the multiplex PCR reads, TCRdb called clonotypes with MiXCR, one entry per CDR3 protein. Of over 350,000 distinct CDR3 sequences listed, 12% to 15% are singletons. These same records also appear under a second study, on T cells in Graves' hyperthyroidism and ophthalmopathy. As that report states: Hyperthyroidism patients were newly diagnosed, had disease duration under 2 months, and were aged 18 to 65 years.

The sample consisted of peripheral blood mononuclear cells (PBMCs), taken at new diagnosis, from a patient treated with antithyroid drugs. The sequence came from a woman aged 45-60 years with Graves disease. The chain has TRBV28 and TRBJ2-7; D might be TRBD1 (5 bases). The CDR3: CASSRVRDSYEQYF. CDR3 coding DNA: TGTGCCAGCAGTCGGGTCAGGGACTCCTACGAGCAGTACTTC.